Listed below are T cell receptor beta chains from one sample, sequenced in a study of blood T cell repertoires in COVID-19. Clones were sequenced by immunoSEQ multiplex PCR, and TCRdb holds only the in-frame ones, with some missing. The repertoire has about 370,000 clones, around 87% of them found once; the top ten carry about 9.4%. Sequenced: peripheral blood. These receptor sequences come from a woman in her thirties with COVID-19, enrolled during active disease. Each CDR3 is given with its conserved first and last residue. Each record gives: J gene, clone size, V gene, D gene, CDR3 protein, CDR3 DNA. D genes are given only for firm matches. Clone sizes are given selectively: once, few, many, or a class where the clone is expanded.

>TRBJ2-7|.|TRBV6-5|TRBD1
CASSNRDRGYEQYF
TGTGCCAGCAGTAACCGGGACAGGGGTTACGAGCAGTACTTC
>TRBJ1-3|.|TRBV7-9|.
CASSDGGGSSGNTIYF
TGTGCCAGCAGCGACGGTGGAGGAAGCTCTGGAAACACCATATATTTT
>TRBJ1-3|.|TRBV5-1|.
CASSLGGSGNTIYF
TGCGCCAGCAGCCTAGGTGGCTCTGGAAACACCATATATTTT
>TRBJ2-1|.|TRBV7-2|.
CASSSDYHRNNEQFF
TGTGCCAGCAGCTCGGACTACCATCGGAACAATGAGCAGTTCTTC
>TRBJ2-4|.|TRBV19|TRBD1
CASNDRGQDIQYF
TGTGCCAGTAATGACAGGGGGCAGGACATTCAGTACTTC
>TRBJ2-1|.|TRBV7-9|TRBD2
CASSFATGGGNEQFF
TGTGCCAGCAGCTTTGCAACGGGAGGAGGGAATGAGCAGTTCTTC
>TRBJ2-3|once|TRBV9|.
CASSVGGPDTQYF
TGTGCCAGCAGCGTGGGGGGTCCAGATACGCAGTATTTT
>TRBJ2-1|.|TRBV6-5|TRBD2
CASTRTSGYNEQFF
TGTGCCAGCACCAGGACTAGCGGATACAATGAGCAGTTCTTC
>TRBJ1-5|.|TRBV6-2/TRBV6-3|.
CASSYGGAGKGNQPQHF
TGTGCCAGCAGTTACGGGGGGGCTGGGAAGGGAAATCAGCCCCAGCATTTT
>TRBJ2-1|.|TRBV7-9|.
CASSSTRGKLYNEQFF
TGTGCCAGCAGTTCTACTCGGGGTAAACTCTACAATGAGCAGTTCTTC
>TRBJ2-2|.|TRBV9|.
CASSVGINTGELFF
TGTGCCAGCAGCGTCGGGATCAACACCGGGGAGCTGTTTTTT
>TRBJ2-1|once|TRBV6-5|.
CASSREYEQFF
TGTGCCAGCAGCCGTGAGTATGAGCAGTTCTTC
>TRBJ1-4|.|TRBV27|TRBD1
CASSPDRVAEKLFF
TGTGCCAGCAGTCCGGACAGGGTGGCTGAAAAACTGTTTTTT
>TRBJ1-6|.|TRBV10-2|.
CASSARGGDSSPLHF
TGCGCCAGCAGTGCCAGGGGCGGAGATAGTTCACCCCTCCACTTT
>TRBJ2-3|.|TRBV6-6|TRBD1
CASSKRQGGTDTQYF
TGTGCCAGCAGTAAGCGACAGGGGGGGACAGATACGCAGTATTTT
>TRBJ2-1|once|TRBV6-5|TRBD2
CASSRGLVGHNEQFF
TGTGCCAGCAGCCGGGGACTAGTCGGCCACAATGAGCAGTTCTTC
>TRBJ2-1|.|TRBV5-1|TRBD1
CASSLGQGAQFF
TGCGCCAGCAGCTTGGGACAGGGGGCTCAGTTCTTC
>TRBJ2-7|.|TRBV19|TRBD1
CATSWAGTGIYEQYF
TGTGCCACCTCATGGGCCGGGACAGGAATCTACGAGCAGTACTTC
>TRBJ2-3|.|TRBV4-3|.
CASSPIKVRSTDTQYF
TGCGCCAGCAGCCCGATAAAGGTCAGGAGCACAGATACGCAGTATTTT
>TRBJ1-5|few|TRBV2|.
CASKEDYSNQPQHF
TGTGCCAGCAAGGAGGATTATAGCAATCAGCCCCAGCATTTT
>TRBJ1-1|few|TRBV10-3|.
CAISDSLNTEAFF
TGTGCCATCAGTGACAGTCTGAACACTGAAGCTTTCTTT
>TRBJ2-3|.|TRBV10-3|.
CAIRTGTDTQYF
TGTGCCATCAGGACAGGCACAGATACGCAGTATTTT
>TRBJ2-5|once|TRBV11-2|TRBD1
CASSYGTGYQETQYF
TGTGCCAGCAGCTACGGGACAGGGTATCAAGAGACCCAGTACTTC
>TRBJ2-1|.|TRBV4-1|TRBD1
CASSPDRGRRDEQFF
TGCGCCAGCAGCCCTGACAGGGGGCGAAGGGATGAGCAGTTCTTC
>TRBJ1-3|.|TRBV20-1|.
CSATGGNTIYF
TGCAGTGCCACGGGGGGAAACACCATATATTTT
>TRBJ2-5|.|TRBV7-2|TRBD2
CASSLGSGIQETQYF
TGTGCCAGCAGCTTAGGTAGCGGGATCCAAGAGACCCAGTACTTC
>TRBJ2-7|.|TRBV6-1|TRBD1
CASSEAAWDSSYEQYF
TGTGCCAGCAGTGAAGCGGCCTGGGACAGTTCCTACGAGCAGTACTTC
>TRBJ1-5|many|TRBV28|.
CASSLGQVGFQPQHF
TGTGCCAGCAGTTTAGGGCAGGTTGGTTTTCAACCCCAGCATTTT